This TCR beta chain was retrieved from a study of Tregs in tolerant kidney transplant recipients. Profiling relied on immunoSEQ multiplex PCR, and the TCRdb table lists in-frame clones only, not all of them. Its listing shows roughly 53,000 clones. Study-level points and caveats: Changing PCR primers prevented nucleotide comparison between some patients' samples.

CDR3 length: 16 amino acids. The V and J ends lost 5 bases and 7 bases, in that order; junction bases with no gene match: 9. Looked up from germline, CDR1 is LNHDA and CDR2 is SQIVND (reference sequence). As concerns this clone: Its antigen is undetermined. The CDR3 extends 3 residues past the end of the read, so its final part is completed from the germline J gene.

The sequence came from a human donor who received a combined kidney and bone marrow transplant. This specimen consisted of CD4+ T cells from blood, obtained before the transplant. The genes are TRBV19 and TRBJ1-5; 12 bases are a match to TRBD1. Incomplete CDR3 DNA: TGTGCCAGTAGTCCCCACCGGGACAGGGGGCCCCAGCCC. Translating gives CASSPHRDRGPQP. The full CDR3 is CASSPHRDRGPQPQHF.